These 31 T cell receptor beta chains came from one sample sequenced in a study of identical twins. MiXCR, run by TCRdb on the 5' RACE reads, gives a single entry per CDR3 protein. The sample carries 500,000 to 700,000 distinct CDR3 sequences, roughly 7.2% recorded once. These data also formed part of another study, on yellow fever vaccine responses in identical twins.

Sequencing was performed on PBMCs. These receptor sequences come from a woman under 30 in good health.

This clonotype was seen ten or more times. The chain couples TRBV5-1 to TRBJ2-2; TRBD1 or TRBD2 may be the D gene (5 bases each). Germline CDR1 and CDR2: SGHRS and YFSETQ. The V end lost 5 bases, the J end lost 1 base, and 12 bases lay between the germline ends. The length of the CDR3 is 15 residues. CDR3 nucleotide sequence: TGCGCCAGCAGGAGGGGCGACCAGAACACCGGGGAGCTGTTTTTT. Amino acid sequence: CASRRGDQNTGELFF.

Ten or more counts support this clonotype. The chain recombines TRBV12-3 or TRBV12-4 with TRBJ1-2; no clear D. This CDR3 has 13 residues. The V gene lost 3 bases and the J gene lost 8 bases, with 13 bases spanning the gap. CDR3 sequence reads: CASSLSQLGGYTF. CDR3 DNA sequence: TGTGCCAGCAGTTTGTCCCAGTTAGGGGGCTACACCTTC.

CDR3 in amino acids: CASSETRRGLAYLAKNIQYF. For the CDR3, the DNA is TGCGCCAGCAGTGAGACCAGAAGAGGACTAGCATATCTAGCCAAAAACATTCAGTACTTC. The J gene is TRBJ2-4, the V gene TRBV10-2; TRBD2 matches 8 bases. Germline trimming cut 2 bases from V and 0 bases from J; bases unmatched to any gene: 15. The CDR3 is made up of 20 amino acids. Germline-derived CDR1 and CDR2 are WSHSY and SAAADI.

This clonotype was seen more than once but under ten times. The DNA of the CDR3 is TGTGCTAGTGGTTTGGTTGGGACAGGGGATACTGAAGCTTTCTTT. This encodes CASGLVGTGDTEAFF. This chain connects TRBV12-5 to TRBJ1-1, with TRBD1 matching 10 bases. There are 15 residues in the CDR3. With V trimmed by 0 bases and J by 5 bases, 3 bases remained unmatched. Germline CDR1 reads LGHNT; CDR2 reads FRNRAP. Full variable domain (missing parts from reference TRBV12-5 and TRBJ1-1): DARVTQTPRHKVTEMGQEVTMRCQPILGHNTVFWYRQTMMQGLELLAYFRNRAPLDDSGMPKDRFSAEMPDATLATLKIQPSEPRDSAVYFCASGLVGTGDTEAFFGQGTRLTVV.

V gene TRBV5-1 combines with J gene TRBJ2-4; 7 positions match TRBD1. CDR1 SGHRS and CDR2 YFSETQ come from the germline V gene. Trimming removed 3 bases from V and 5 bases from J; junction bases left unmatched: 8. CDR3 length: 15 residues. CDR3 loop: CASSSQDRVQNIQYF. In nucleotides, the CDR3 is TGCGCCAGCAGCTCACAAGACAGGGTACAAAACATTCAGTACTTC.

V is TRBV29-1 and J is TRBJ2-1; 9 nucleotides align to TRBD2. CDR3 length: 14 residues. Germline CDR1 reads SQVTM; CDR2 reads ANQGSEA. V lost 5 bases and J lost 1; bases outside the gene matches: 3. The CDR3 sequence is CSVKSGRSYNEQFF. For the CDR3, the DNA is TGCAGCGTTAAAAGCGGGAGGTCCTACAATGAGCAGTTCTTC.

The chain has TRBV4-1 and TRBJ2-1; D unclear. Trimming stripped 0 bases from V and 9 bases from J, with 9 bases between. The CDR3 loop spans 13 amino acids. Germline loops: CDR1 MGHRA, CDR2 YSYEKL. CDR3 amino acids: CASSQDPGREQFF. CDR3 nucleotides: TGCGCCAGCAGCCAAGATCCCGGGCGTGAGCAGTTCTTC.

This clonotype has ten or more counts. V usage is TRBV29-1 and J usage is TRBJ1-2, with D uncertain. CDR1 and CDR2 (germline): SQVTM, ANQGSEA. V lost 5 bases and J 4 bases, leaving 5 bases between the germline ends. This CDR3 spans 10 amino acids. CDR3 sequence: CSVSAYGYTF. The CDR3 bases are TGCAGCGTTTCTGCCTATGGCTACACCTTC. Using reference TRBV29-1 and TRBJ1-2 for the parts outside the CDR3, the full variable domain is SAVISQKPSRDICQRGTSLTIQCQVDSQVTMMFWYRQQPGQSLTLIATANQGSEATYESGFVIDKFPISRPNLTFSTLTVSNMSPEDSSIYLCSVSAYGYTFGSGTRLTVV.

This chain links TRBV11-3 with TRBJ2-1; D is possibly TRBD2 (5 bases). The length of the CDR3 is 13 residues. Germline V gene data show CDR1 as SGHNT and CDR2 as YENEEA. V lost 2 bases and J lost 6, with 8 bases in between. CDR3 in amino acids: CASSLPGLNEQFF. The DNA for the CDR3 is TGTGCCAGCAGCTTACCAGGACTCAATGAGCAGTTCTTC.

The V and J genes are TRBV12-3 or TRBV12-4 and TRBJ2-2; the D is unclear. CDR3 length: 15 amino acids. V gave up 5 bases and J gave up 6 bases, with 16 bases separating them. The CDR3 bases are TGTGCCAGCAGTACGATCCCGCGTAGGGCCGGGGAGCTGTTTTTT. It specifies CASSTIPRRAGELFF.

There are many counts of this clonotype. The chain couples TRBV2 to TRBJ2-7; possibly TRBD1 for D (6 bases). Trimming removed 3 bases at V and 3 bases at J, with 12 bases between. The V gene's germline CDR1 is SNHLY and CDR2 FYNNEI. This CDR3 has 14 amino acids. The CDR3 here is CASSEGTGSYEQYF. The DNA of the CDR3 is TGTGCCAGCAGTGAGGGAACAGGGAGCTACGAGCAGTACTTC.

The CDR3 nucleotides are TGCGCCAGCAGCTCGACAGGGTCCGTCACCGGGGAGCTGTTTTTT. It is translated as CASSSTGSVTGELFF. V and J are TRBV5-1 and TRBJ2-2; 7 positions match TRBD1. V lost 3 bases, J lost 4 bases, and 6 bases stayed unmatched. Germline lookup yields CDR1 SGHRS and CDR2 YFSETQ. The CDR3 sequence is 15 residues long. Together with reference TRBV5-1 and TRBJ2-2, the CDR3 gives the full variable domain: KAGVTQTPRYLIKTRGQQVTLSCSPISGHRSVSWYQQTPGQGLQFLFEYFSETQRNKGNFPGRFSGRQFSNSRSEMNVSTLELGDSALYLCASSSTGSVTGELFFGEGSRLTVL.

This clonotype was detected a few times. The V and J genes are TRBV20-1 and TRBJ2-1, with a possible D match to TRBD2 (5 bases). Germline CDR1 DFQATT, CDR2 SNEGSKA (reference sequence). The CDR3 has 16 amino acids. Trimming shortened V by 0 bases and J by 3 bases, and 15 bases separated the two germline ends. Here the CDR3 DNA reads TGCAGTGCTAGAGATTCTGGGCCTACTAGCTACAATGAGCAGTTCTTC. It codes for CSARDSGPTSYNEQFF.

J is TRBJ2-2 and V is TRBV29-1; no definite D call. V lost 7 bases and J lost 1, with 10 bases in between. CDR1 and CDR2 (germline): SQVTM, ANQGSEA. The CDR3 spans 13 residues. This CDR3 is CSGLNVNTGELFF. CDR3 DNA: TGCAGCGGCCTTAATGTGAACACCGGGGAGCTGTTTTTT.

This clonotype has ten or more counts. The chain joins TRBV29-1 to TRBJ1-1; the D gene is possibly TRBD1 (5 bases). Trimming took 6 bases from V and 5 from J, leaving 13 bases between them. This CDR3 is built from 12 residues. Germline CDR1 is SQVTM and CDR2 is ANQGSEA. The CDR3 here is CSVTSGGTEAFF. The CDR3 DNA follows: TGCAGCGTGACCAGCGGGGGGACTGAAGCTTTCTTT. Drawing the rest from reference TRBV29-1 and TRBJ1-1, the complete variable domain is SAVISQKPSRDICQRGTSLTIQCQVDSQVTMMFWYRQQPGQSLTLIATANQGSEATYESGFVIDKFPISRPNLTFSTLTVSNMSPEDSSIYLCSVTSGGTEAFFGQGTRLTVV.

In its sample, this clonotype was seen a few times. J is TRBJ2-3 and V is TRBV12-3 or TRBV12-4; 11 positions match TRBD1. The V and J ends lost 2 bases and 0 bases, in that order; junction bases with no gene match: 10. CDR3 length: 19 amino acids. DNA of the CDR3: TGTGCCAGCAGTTTACTGAGGACAGGGGGCCCTCATAGCACAGATACGCAGTATTTT. It translates to CASSLLRTGGPHSTDTQYF.

This clonotype was recorded at least ten times. This chain connects TRBV20-1 to TRBJ2-1; the D is unclear. CDR1 DFQATT and CDR2 SNEGSKA come from the germline V gene (reference sequence). This CDR3 region has 11 residues. The V end lost 1 base, the J end lost 10 bases, and 8 bases lay between the germline ends. As DNA, the CDR3 is TGCAGTGCTAGAGTGGTGGAAGAGCAGTTCTTC. Encoded protein: CSARVVEEQFF.

In its sample, this clonotype was seen many times. The J gene is TRBJ2-3, the V gene TRBV27; no firm D call. V was clipped by 2 bases and J by 0 bases, with 15 bases between them. Germline assignment: CDR1 MNHEY and CDR2 SMNVEV (reference sequence). The CDR3 consists of 17 residues. CDR3 nucleotides: TGTGCCAGCAGTTTACGGACCCTAGGGTCTAGCACAGATACGCAGTATTTT. Translation: CASSLRTLGSSTDTQYF.

This clonotype occurred many times. This rearrangement joins TRBV2 to TRBJ2-7; D gene uncertain. Germline V lookup: CDR1 SNHLY, CDR2 FYNNEI. CDR3 length: 12 amino acids. V was shortened by 7 bases and J by 2 bases, with 9 bases between the two germline ends. The CDR3 region is CASNDEAYEQYF. DNA for the CDR3: TGTGCCAGCAACGATGAAGCCTACGAGCAGTACTTC. Full variable domain (rest looked up from reference TRBV2 and TRBJ2-7): EPEVTQTPSHQVTQMGQEVILRCVPISNHLYFYWYRQILGQKVEFLVSFYNNEISEKSEIFDDQFSVERPDGSNFTLKIRSTKLEDSAMYFCASNDEAYEQYFGPGTRLTVT.

The V call is TRBV4-1, the J call TRBJ1-6; D is unresolved. CDR3 length: 13 amino acids. Germline V lookup: CDR1 MGHRA, CDR2 YSYEKL. The V end was cut by 1 base, the J end by 6 bases, with 4 bases between. The CDR3 sequence is CASSQVVNSPLHF. CDR3 DNA: TGCGCCAGCAGCCAAGTTGTTAATTCACCCCTCCACTTT.

This clonotype was counted many times. This chain connects TRBV6-1 to TRBJ1-1, with D possibly TRBD1 on 5 matching bases. The CDR3 contains 14 residues. Germline CDR1 reads MNHNS; CDR2 reads SASEGT. V lost 6 bases and J lost 4, with 15 bases in between. The CDR3 loop is CASRGPLQGTEAFF. The CDR3 DNA is TGTGCCAGCAGGGGACCGCTTCAGGGCACTGAAGCTTTCTTT.

The table lists this clonotype with many counts. V usage is TRBV12-3 or TRBV12-4 and J usage is TRBJ2-2; D is unclear. V was pared by 6 bases and J by 3 bases, with 11 bases between. The CDR3 length is 14 residues. In DNA form, the CDR3 reads TGTGCCAGCAGCAACCCCTGGGACACCGGGGAGCTGTTTTTT. This translates into CASSNPWDTGELFF.

This clonotype was detected ten times or more. The chain is built from TRBV7-2 and TRBJ2-1; D not certain. With 2 bases removed from V and 3 bases from J, the gap between germline ends came to 5 bases. The CDR3 extends over 13 amino acids. Germline V gene lookup returns CDR1 SGHTA and CDR2 FQGNSA. In DNA, the CDR3 is TGTGCCAGCAGCTTATTTGACTACAATGAGCAGTTCTTC. This sequence encodes CASSLFDYNEQFF.

The sample holds a few counts of this clonotype. The chain couples TRBV29-1 to TRBJ2-2; D not certain. There are 13 residues in the CDR3. Germline-derived CDR1 and CDR2 are SQVTM and ANQGSEA. The V gene lost 6 bases and the J gene lost 0 bases, with 8 bases spanning the gap. CDR3 loop: CSVGSANTGELFF. The CDR3, as DNA: TGCAGCGTCGGTAGTGCGAACACCGGGGAGCTGTTTTTT.

The table lists this clonotype with many counts. The chain carries TRBV7-9 and TRBJ2-1; a possible D gene is TRBD1 (6 bases). Trimming left V 0 bases short and J 5 bases short, with 14 bases between. Germline CDR1 SEHNR, CDR2 FQNEAQ (reference sequence). The CDR3 is 16 residues long. CDR3 DNA: TGTGCCAGCAGCTTAGCCCGGGACATCCCCAACAATGAGCAGTTCTTC. Its protein is CASSLARDIPNNEQFF.

The chain has TRBV27 and TRBJ1-1, with D possibly matching TRBD1 (5 bases). The V end lost 0 bases, the J end lost 7 bases, and 12 bases lay between the germline ends. The germline gives CDR1 MNHEY, CDR2 SMNVEV (reference sequence). This CDR3 is 14 amino acids long. CDR3 DNA sequence: TGTGCCAGCAGTTTATCGTGGGGCCAGTTTGAAGCTTTCTTT. This encodes CASSLSWGQFEAFF.

The genes are TRBV5-1 and TRBJ2-1; possible D gene TRBD1, 6 bases. Per germline, CDR1 SGHRS and CDR2 YFSETQ. The ends were cut back, 2 bases at V and 2 bases at J, with 11 bases in the middle. There are 15 residues in the CDR3. CDR3 DNA: TGCGCCAGCAGCTTAGTAGGGGACACCTACAATGAGCAGTTCTTC. This translates into CASSLVGDTYNEQFF.

The chain employs TRBV6-5 and TRBJ1-6; the D is unclear. Germline V gene sequence: CDR1 MNHEY, CDR2 SVGAGI. Trimming cost V 0 bases and J 0 bases, with 6 bases left between them. This CDR3 has 16 residues. CDR3 in amino acids: CASSYSGLSYNSPLHF. The DNA of the CDR3 is TGTGCCAGCAGTTACTCCGGGCTCTCCTATAATTCACCCCTCCACTTT.

This clonotype has at least ten counts. This chain joins TRBV10-3 and TRBJ2-7; TRBD2 matches 14 bases. The germline CDR1 and CDR2 sequences are ENHRY and SYGVKD. The ends lost 2 bases at V and 4 bases at J; junction bases unmatched: 1. This CDR3 has 15 amino acids. The CDR3 protein is CAISEGTSGSYEQYF. The CDR3 coding sequence is TGTGCCATCAGTGAGGGGACTAGCGGGAGTTACGAGCAGTACTTC.

This clonotype was seen more than once but under ten times. The chain uses TRBV5-1 and TRBJ2-5; D unresolved. Trimming took 4 bases from V and 5 from J, leaving 15 bases between them. This CDR3 spans 14 amino acids. Germline CDR1 is SGHRS and CDR2 is YFSETQ. CDR3 DNA: TGCGCCAGCAGCGCACCCTACGGAACCGAGACCCAGTACTTC. Its protein product is CASSAPYGTETQYF.

The J gene is TRBJ2-1, the V gene TRBV5-6, with TRBD2 matching 15 bases. The CDR3 spans 19 residues. The junction had 11 bases not matched to a gene; V was cut back by 5 bases and J by 2 bases. Germline values: CDR1 SGHDT, CDR2 YYEEEE. This CDR3 reads CASSPVGLAGGPAYNEQFF. CDR3 sequence (DNA): TGTGCCAGCAGTCCGGTGGGACTAGCGGGAGGACCAGCCTACAATGAGCAGTTCTTC.